The T cell receptor (beta chain) described here comes from a study of a mutant IDH1 vaccine in newly diagnosed glioma. Across the study: All eight of the vaccinations patients received fell in weeks 1, 3, 5, 7, 11, 15, 19 and 23. The therapy given earlier, which was standard therapy, consisted of radiotherapy, temozolomide, or both, and most of the patients received both. In some groups vaccination began 4-6 weeks post-radiotherapy; others received it with temozolomide. Patients under treatment included approximately 62% males and about 38% females and had a mean age of approximately 44 years.

A remark on this clone: Its antigen remains unknown.

The repertoire was sequenced with immunoSEQ multiplex PCR; TCRdb's copy has only in-frame clones and lacks some. The sample contains tens of thousands of clones, around three quarters of which appear only once. As for time point: week 5, during vaccination. A single vaccine dose contained 300 ug of mutant IDH1 20-mer peptide, and topical imiquimod was used with it. This receptor was taken from a man aged 35-49 years with glioma. The source material was PBMCs, sampled from a glioma patient whose treatment included an IDH1 peptide vaccine.

CDR3 sequence: CASSLVASGGLYEQYF. The CDR3 bases are TGTGCCAGCAGCTTAGTCGCTAGCGGGGGCCTCTACGAGCAGTACTTC. The genes are TRBV7-2 and TRBJ2-7; TRBD2 matches at 10 bases. The CDR3 length is 16 residues. The V gene's germline CDR1 is SGHTA and CDR2 FQGNSA. The V segment lost 1 base and the J segment 3 bases; nucleotides outside the gene matches: 6.